Presented here are 24 T cell receptor beta chains from one specimen sequenced in a study of control samples from healthy donors and cancer patients (dated by TCRdb to 2018 to 2021). The library was obtained by the immunoSEQ multiplex PCR assay. TCRdb obtained this table from immuneACCESS and retained in-frame rearrangements with V and J assigned. These tables miss some clones; where compared with another copy, unresolved V genes account for less than half of the shortfall, and the remainder is unexplained. This sample holds about 140,000 clones; roughly 89% were observed only once. The ten largest clonotypes hold 5.5% to 7.5% of the sample. The sequencing input was blood. The receptor set was obtained from a young man in good health.

This clone was observed a handful of times. J is TRBJ2-4 and V is TRBV30; possibly TRBD1 for D (6 bases). The CDR3 is made up of 14 amino acids. Germline assignment: CDR1 GTSNPN and CDR2 SVGIG (reference sequence). V shed 2 bases and J shed 1 base, with 9 bases lying between them. The CDR3 spells CAWSPGQAKNIQYF. The DNA of the CDR3 is TGTGCCTGGAGTCCCGGACAGGCCAAAAACATTCAGTACTTC.

The V and J genes are TRBV2 and TRBJ1-2, with no clear D. Germline CDR1 reads SNHLY; CDR2 reads FYNNEI. The V and J ends lost 7 bases and 2 bases respectively, with 5 bases between them. The CDR3 has 11 residues. This CDR3 reads CASTPNYGYTF. The CDR3 region has the DNA TGTGCCAGCACCCCGAACTATGGCTACACCTTC.

The chain recombines TRBV4-1 with TRBJ2-7; TRBD2 matches at 9 bases. The germline V gene has CDR1 MGHRA and CDR2 YSYEKL. V trimming: 0 bases; J trimming: 0 bases; junction bases outside the gene matches: 3. The CDR3 length is 16 residues. For the CDR3, the DNA is TGCGCCAGCAGCCAAGATCCAGCGGGGGGCTCCTACGAGCAGTACTTC. Its translation: CASSQDPAGGSYEQYF.

CDR3 protein: CATSESGSYEQYF. As DNA, the CDR3 is TGTGCCACCAGTGAATCTGGGAGCTACGAGCAGTACTTC. This sequence joins TRBV24-1 and TRBJ2-7; weak D call: TRBD2 (5 bases). The CDR3 consists of 13 residues. Trimming took off 4 bases at V and 3 bases at J, with 9 bases between the two ends. Looked up from germline, CDR1 is KGHDR and CDR2 is SFDVKD.

The chain recombines TRBV11-2 with TRBJ2-3; tentative D call: TRBD2 (5 bases). CDR1 is SGHAT, CDR2 FQNNGV, per germline. Trimming stripped 0 bases from V and 6 bases from J, with 16 bases between. This CDR3 is built from 16 residues. The CDR3 loop is CASSLDTASLPDTQYF. The CDR3 nucleotides are TGTGCCAGCAGCTTAGATACGGCTAGCCTACCGGATACGCAGTATTTT.

V is TRBV2 and J is TRBJ2-7; 9 nucleotides match TRBD1. The CDR3 contains 14 residues. With 6 bases clipped from V and 0 bases from J, the junction kept 3 bases outside the gene matches. CDR1 is SNHLY, CDR2 FYNNEI, per germline. CDR3 sequence (DNA): TGTGCCAGCAGCCAACAGGGGGCCTCCTACGAGCAGTACTTC. Encoded protein: CASSQQGASYEQYF.

In its sample, this clone was seen once. The chain carries TRBV18 and TRBJ1-1; D remains ambiguous. Trimming stripped 1 base from V and 1 base from J, with 7 bases between. The CDR3 runs 14 residues. Per the germline V gene, CDR1 is KGHSH and CDR2 is LQKENI. This chain's CDR3 is CASSPLYPNTEAFF. CDR3 DNA sequence: TGTGCCAGCTCACCACTCTACCCGAACACTGAAGCTTTCTTT.

The V call is TRBV27, the J call TRBJ2-1; D could derive from TRBD1 or TRBD2 (6 bases each). This CDR3 has 13 residues. Trimming took off 10 bases at V and 9 bases at J, with 19 bases between the two ends. Germline CDR1 and CDR2: MNHEY and SMNVEV (reference sequence). CDR3: CATAGIPGAEQFF. CDR3 nucleotides: TGTGCCACCGCCGGGATTCCGGGGGCTGAGCAGTTCTTC.

V gene TRBV10-3 combines with J gene TRBJ2-5; TRBD1 is a possible D gene (6 bases). Germline-derived CDR1 and CDR2 are ENHRY and SYGVKD. Trimming stripped 7 bases from V and 3 bases from J, with 9 bases between. This CDR3 is 12 amino acids long. CDR3 nucleotides: TGTGCCATCAAGGGGGTAGAAGAGACCCAGTACTTC. It yields the protein CAIKGVEETQYF.

This chain's CDR3 is CASSLSGTPSLRELFF. CDR3 DNA: TGTGCCAGCAGTTTATCTGGGACTCCATCCCTTCGGGAGCTGTTTTTT. The chain joins TRBV28 to TRBJ2-2; possibly TRBD2 for D (6 bases). The CDR3 consists of 16 residues. With 1 base removed from V and 9 bases from J, the gap between germline ends came to 18 bases. The germline CDR1 and CDR2 sequences are MDHEN and SYDVKM.

A single count supports this clone. The chain links TRBV27 to TRBJ2-2, with TRBD2 identical over 12 bases. With 8 bases clipped from V and 0 bases from J, the junction kept 10 bases outside the gene matches. Germline V gives CDR1 MNHEY, CDR2 SMNVEV (reference sequence). The CDR3 has 18 residues. The CDR3, as DNA: TGTGCCAGCGGACCACGGGCTAGCGGGGGGGCGAACACCGGGGAGCTGTTTTTT. Translated: CASGPRASGGANTGELFF.

This clone came up once. This chain uses TRBV5-1 with TRBJ1-1; D perhaps matches TRBD1 (5 bases). The V and J ends lost 6 bases and 3 bases respectively, with 18 bases between them. The germline CDR1 and CDR2 sequences are SGHRS and YFSETQ. CDR3 length: 15 amino acids. In nucleotides, the CDR3 is TGCGCCAGCACCCGTCTCGGGACTTGGGACACTGAAGCTTTCTTT. This gives the protein CASTRLGTWDTEAFF. Variable domain in full (rest from reference TRBV5-1 and TRBJ1-1): KAGVTQTPRYLIKTRGQQVTLSCSPISGHRSVSWYQQTPGQGLQFLFEYFSETQRNKGNFPGRFSGRQFSNSRSEMNVSTLELGDSALYLCASTRLGTWDTEAFFGQGTRLTVV.

V and J are TRBV5-1 and TRBJ1-2; possibly TRBD1 for D (5 bases). Germline lookup yields CDR1 SGHRS and CDR2 YFSETQ. Trimming took off 5 bases at V and 5 bases at J, with 10 bases between the two ends. This CDR3 region has 12 residues. CDR3: CASRTDRYGYTF. In DNA form, the CDR3 reads TGCGCCAGCAGGACTGACAGATATGGCTACACCTTC.

This sequence joins TRBV11-2 and TRBJ1-1; possible D gene TRBD1, 5 bases. V lost 4 bases to trimming and J lost 1 base, with 13 bases between them. CDR1 and CDR2 (germline): SGHAT, FQNNGV. CDR3 size: 15 residues. CDR3 DNA sequence: TGTGCCAGCAGCTCCTTGGGGACGGGGAACACTGAAGCTTTCTTT. This gives the protein CASSSLGTGNTEAFF.

V is TRBV9 and J is TRBJ2-3; 13 bases line up with TRBD2. CDR1 is SGDLS, CDR2 YYNGEE, per germline. With 4 bases clipped from V and 2 bases from J, the junction kept 4 bases outside the gene matches. This CDR3 spans 16 amino acids. This chain's CDR3 is CASSLGLAGATDTQYF. Written as DNA, the CDR3 is TGTGCCAGCAGCCTCGGACTAGCGGGGGCCACAGATACGCAGTATTTT.

The V gene is TRBV4-1, the J gene TRBJ2-1; 8 bases are shared with TRBD2. J was trimmed by 5 bases and V by 0 bases; bases with no gene match: 12. The CDR3 covers 18 residues. From germline, CDR1 is MGHRA and CDR2 YSYEKL. The CDR3: CASSQEAERGPKHNEQFF. The CDR3 DNA reads as TGCGCCAGCAGCCAAGAGGCTGAGCGGGGGCCAAAGCACAATGAGCAGTTCTTC.

The genes are TRBV28 and TRBJ2-7; D perhaps matches TRBD1 (5 bases). The CDR3 totals 12 residues. CDR1 is MDHEN, CDR2 SYDVKM, per germline. V lost 4 bases to trimming and J lost 9 bases, with 13 bases between them. The CDR3 sequence: CASSSNIQGQYF. The CDR3 nucleotides read TGTGCCAGCAGTTCGAACATCCAGGGGCAGTACTTC.

The chain employs TRBV5-1 and TRBJ2-3, with 8 bases that match TRBD1. This CDR3 has 15 amino acids. The J segment lost 4 bases and the V segment lost 0 bases, leaving 4 bases of the junction unmatched. CDR1 is SGHRS, CDR2 YFSETQ, per germline. The CDR3 spells CASSLGGQAADTQYF. The CDR3 nucleotides read TGCGCCAGCAGCTTGGGGGGACAGGCCGCAGATACGCAGTATTTT.

The chain joins TRBV6-2 or TRBV6-3 to TRBJ1-2; 9 bases match TRBD1. The CDR3 is made up of 14 amino acids. Germline assignment: CDR1 MNHEY and CDR2 SVGEGT. V lost 5 bases and J lost 8; bases outside the gene matches: 9. The DNA of the CDR3 is TGTGCCAGCAGTACAGGGGGCCACGAGTGGGGCTACACCTTC. This codes for CASSTGGHEWGYTF.

The V gene is TRBV24-1, the J gene TRBJ1-2; no clear D. V was shortened by 9 bases and J by 5 bases, with 15 bases between the two germline ends. The CDR3 length is 13 residues. In germline, CDR1 is KGHDR, CDR2 SFDVKD. The CDR3 sequence: CATGSGEPYGYTF. The CDR3 DNA sequence: TGTGCCACCGGCTCCGGGGAACCGTATGGCTACACCTTC.

The chain carries TRBV4-1 and TRBJ1-2; 7 nucleotides match TRBD1. Trimming removed 4 bases from V and 2 bases from J; junction bases left unmatched: 4. Per the germline V gene, CDR1 is MGHRA and CDR2 is YSYEKL. The CDR3 is 14 residues long. The CDR3 sequence is CASSLLRGNYGYTF. Written as DNA, the CDR3 is TGCGCCAGCAGCCTCCTCAGGGGGAACTATGGCTACACCTTC.

V and J are TRBV25-1 and TRBJ2-3; no clear D gene. Per germline, CDR1 MGHDK and CDR2 SYGVNS. Trimming left V 3 bases short and J 0 bases short, with 16 bases between. The CDR3 has 17 amino acids. This chain's CDR3 is CASSEGRALLSTDTQYF. For the CDR3, the DNA is TGTGCCAGCAGTGAGGGTAGAGCTCTTCTTAGCACAGATACGCAGTATTTT.

V and J are TRBV27 and TRBJ1-6, with 10 bases matching TRBD1. V shed 6 bases and J 6 bases; nucleotides not matched to a gene: 11. Germline values: CDR1 MNHEY, CDR2 SMNVEV (reference sequence). The CDR3 runs 17 residues. DNA of the CDR3: TGTGCCAGCAGGCCTGGACAGGGGGAATACTTTAATTCACCCCTCCACTTT. This gives the protein CASRPGQGEYFNSPLHF.

V and J are TRBV20-1 and TRBJ2-3; no clear D gene. The CDR3 runs to 11 residues. V gave up 3 bases and J gave up 5 bases, with 6 bases separating them. Germline V lookup: CDR1 DFQATT, CDR2 SNEGSKA (reference sequence). The CDR3 sequence: CSASKRDTQYF. DNA for the CDR3: TGCAGTGCTAGTAAGCGAGATACGCAGTATTTT.